This T cell receptor beta chain was recovered during a study of control samples from healthy donors and cancer patients. The CDR3 runs 15 residues. Germline V lookup: CDR1 MGHRA, CDR2 YSYEKL. V trimming: 1 base; J trimming: 6 bases; junction bases outside the gene matches: 3. TCRdb's copy holds only in-frame clones and misses some; the assay was immunoSEQ multiplex PCR. The sample carries 120,000 or so clones, more than 75% recorded once. The clonotype comes from a man aged 18 to 29 in good health. Material: blood. This chain joins TRBV4-1 and TRBJ2-3; 11 nucleotides agree with TRBD2. CDR3 in DNA: TGCGCCAGCAGCCAAGGTTGGACTAGCGGGGATACGCAGTATTTT. Protein product: CASSQGWTSGDTQYF.